These 14 T cell receptor beta chains came from one sample sequenced in a study of tumor-infiltrating lymphocytes in primary liver carcinoma. The source of the blood RNA was unsorted whole blood, and germline DNA was extracted as well. TCR beta cDNA was prepared out of roughly 500 ng total RNA by means of a constant-region primer. Libraries covering TCR beta were generated through three nested multiplex PCR rounds (using a slightly modified ARM-PCR). TRBV1-TRBV30 forward primers paired with a C-beta reverse primer were used in the first two PCR rounds, which ran approximately 11 cycles each. Each CDR3 protein gets one entry after TCRdb re-called the multiplex PCR reads with MiXCR. The sample has 300,000 to 350,000 distinct CDR3 sequences; about two thirds are singletons. Sample: peripheral blood. These receptors originate from a man aged 35 to 55 with primary liver carcinoma and hepatitis B virus infection.

The chain employs TRBV11-2 and TRBJ2-3; 11 bases line up with TRBD1. V lost 5 bases and J lost 5; bases outside the gene matches: 12. Germline lookup yields CDR1 SGHAT and CDR2 FQNNGV. The CDR3 consists of 17 residues. CDR3 sequence reads: CASSLPRDRGFLDTQYF. The CDR3 DNA sequence: TGTGCCAGCAGCCTTCCCCGGGACAGGGGGTTCCTAGATACGCAGTATTTT.

The rearrangement links TRBV28 to TRBJ2-5, with 9 bases matching TRBD2. The CDR3 is made up of 15 amino acids. Trimming at V came to 7 bases and at J to 0 bases, leaving 6 bases not matched to a gene. Germline V CDR1 and CDR2: MDHEN, SYDVKM. The CDR3 spells CASIPGLAYQETQYF. For the CDR3, the DNA is TGTGCCAGCATCCCCGGACTAGCGTACCAAGAGACCCAGTACTTC.

As for this clonotype: Mismatch with germline at one junction end may stem from a read error. The gene calls are TRBV6-1 and TRBJ2-7; 7 nucleotides match TRBD2. This CDR3 is 14 amino acids long. Germline values: CDR1 MNHNS, CDR2 SASEGT. Written as DNA, the CDR3 is TGTGCCAGCATTTACACTAGCGCCACCTACGAGCAGCACTTC. Its protein product is CASIYTSATYEQHF.

At least ten counts were recorded for this clonotype. This chain links TRBV29-1 with TRBJ2-3; no definite D call. CDR3 length: 13 residues. Germline-derived CDR1 and CDR2 are SQVTM and ANQGSEA. With 4 bases removed from V and 5 bases from J, the gap between germline ends came to 13 bases. CDR3 coding DNA: TGCAGCGTTGCAACAGCCCAAGGAGATACGCAGTATTTT. This codes for CSVATAQGDTQYF.

Concerning this clonotype: A read error may produce the germline difference seen at one junction end. V and J are TRBV11-3 and TRBJ2-3; possible D gene TRBD2, 6 bases. The germline CDR1 and CDR2 sequences are SGHNT and YENEEA. The CDR3 totals 15 residues. The CDR3: CASSFGSGHTDTQYF. The DNA for the CDR3 is TGCGCCAGCAGCTTCGGGAGCGGACACACAGATACGCAGTATTTT.

With regard to this clonotype: With a much larger clone just one base away, this may be a read error. The V gene is TRBV7-9, the J gene TRBJ1-1; D is unresolved. Trimming stripped 4 bases from V and 12 bases from J, with 12 bases between. Germline V gene sequence: CDR1 SEHNR, CDR2 FQNEAQ (reference sequence). This CDR3 comprises 11 residues. The CDR3 is CASSSLIEPFF. The CDR3 nucleotides are TGTGCCAGCAGCTCACTTATCGAACCTTTCTTT.

In regard to this clonotype: The junction does not match germline at one end; this may be a read error. The genes are TRBV11-2 and TRBJ2-1; the match to TRBD2 covers 8 bases. This CDR3 is built from 16 residues. Germline V gene lookup returns CDR1 SGHAT and CDR2 FQNNGV. This CDR3 reads CVSSLATGGPHNEQFF. In DNA, the CDR3 is TGTGTCAGCAGTTTAGCGACGGGAGGGCCTCACAATGAGCAGTTCTTC.

Points on this clonotype: At one end the junction does not follow the germline gene, possibly because of a read error. The chain joins TRBV28 to TRBJ1-2; no firm D call. The V gene's germline CDR1 is MDHEN and CDR2 SYDVKM. This CDR3 is 14 amino acids long. CDR3 in amino acids: CAGSFRGSNYGYTF. The CDR3 nucleotides are TGTGCCGGCAGTTTTAGAGGGTCTAACTATGGCTACACCTTC.

This chain links TRBV14 with TRBJ2-7; D perhaps matches TRBD2 (5 bases). Germline CDR1 reads SGHDN; CDR2 reads FVKESK. The V gene lost 2 bases and the J gene lost 1 base, with 15 bases spanning the gap. The length of the CDR3 is 16 residues. In DNA form, the CDR3 reads TGTGCCAGCAGCCAAAGTCTAGCCCGGGGTTCCTACGAGCAGTACTTC. This sequence encodes CASSQSLARGSYEQYF.

This clonotype has at least ten counts. This sequence joins TRBV5-4 and TRBJ2-1; D is undetermined. The CDR3 consists of 11 residues. With 4 bases removed from V and 9 bases from J, the gap between germline ends came to 8 bases. Germline-derived CDR1 and CDR2 are SGHNT and YYREEE (reference sequence). The CDR3 region is CASSAVSEQFF. In nucleotides, the CDR3 is TGTGCCAGCAGCGCAGTTTCTGAGCAGTTCTTC.

This clonotype turned up a few times. The chain links TRBV12-3 or TRBV12-4 to TRBJ2-7; a weak D match, TRBD2 (5 bases). The V and J ends lost 6 bases and 3 bases respectively, with 15 bases between them. The CDR3 runs to 14 residues. The CDR3 DNA sequence: TGTGCCAGCAGGGCCCAACGGGGAGACTACGAGCAGTACTTC. Amino acid sequence: CASRAQRGDYEQYF.

V and J are TRBV29-1 and TRBJ1-1; D remains ambiguous. The CDR3 is 13 amino acids. Germline-derived CDR1 and CDR2 are SQVTM and ANQGSEA. The CDR3 protein is CSGRSGRLGEAFF. CDR3 DNA: TGCAGTGGGAGATCCGGACGACTGGGTGAAGCTTTCTTT.

A few counts support this clonotype. The chain recombines TRBV19 with TRBJ1-1, with D possibly matching TRBD1 (6 bases). The CDR3 spans 12 residues. V shed 4 bases and J shed 11 bases, with 14 bases lying between them. Germline assignment: CDR1 LNHDA and CDR2 SQIVND (reference sequence). The CDR3 DNA is TGTGCCAGTAGTAACAGGGCCCTCTCGGCTTTCTTT. As protein: CASSNRALSAFF.

This clonotype was counted a single time. The junction does not match germline at one end; this may be a read error. The J gene is TRBJ2-5, the V gene TRBV4-2; D could derive from TRBD1 or TRBD2 (5 bases each). The CDR3 extends over 16 amino acids. Germline V lookup: CDR1 LGHNA, CDR2 YNFKEQ. CDR3 sequence: CASSQDLGDWGETQYF. CDR3 DNA: TGTGCCAGTAGCCAAGATCTAGGCGATTGGGGGGAGACCCAGTACTTC.